This T cell receptor (beta chain) comes out of a study of human T cells and chemical hapten exposure. Study-wide results and limits: Expanded TCRs grouped into significantly more large CDR3 similarity clusters than controls produced.

This clonotype was observed a few times. Its specificity is not known. Each CDR3 protein is one row after TCRdb ran MiXCR on the RACE reads. The profile shows about 110,000 distinct CDR3 sequences, approximately 11% of them singletons. The CDR3 totals 20 residues. Germline CDR1 SGHDT, CDR2 YYEEEE. The J segment lost 7 bases and the V segment lost 5 bases, leaving 23 bases of the junction unmatched. As to time point: patch test 1, 2 weeks after DPC sensitization. Treatment defined: therapeutic diphenylcyclopropenone sensitization with weekly scalp DPC. The sequence was collected from a woman between 40 and 55 years old with alopecia areata. Some clones in this sample may be carry-over from other donors' samples. This chain uses TRBV5-6 with TRBJ2-1, with 11 bases matching TRBD2. The input for sequencing was whole blood, taken in connection with sensitization to the hapten diphenylcyclopropenone (DPC). CDR3 region: CASRSELLAGVRLYGNEQFF. CDR3 DNA: TGTGCCAGCAGATCGGAGTTACTAGCGGGAGTCCGTCTCTATGGGAATGAGCAGTTCTTC.